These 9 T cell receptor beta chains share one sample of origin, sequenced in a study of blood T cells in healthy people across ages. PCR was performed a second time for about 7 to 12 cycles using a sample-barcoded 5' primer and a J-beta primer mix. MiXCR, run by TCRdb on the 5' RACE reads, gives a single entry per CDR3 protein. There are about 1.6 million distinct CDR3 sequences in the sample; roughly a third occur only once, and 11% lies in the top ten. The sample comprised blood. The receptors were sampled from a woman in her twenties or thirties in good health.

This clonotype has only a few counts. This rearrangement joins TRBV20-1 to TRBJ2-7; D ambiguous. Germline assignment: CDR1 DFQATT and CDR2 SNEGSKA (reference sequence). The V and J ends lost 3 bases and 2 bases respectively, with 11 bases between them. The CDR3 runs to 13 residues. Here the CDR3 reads CSASGPTTYEQYF. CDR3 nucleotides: TGCAGTGCTAGTGGACCCACGACCTACGAGCAGTACTTC.

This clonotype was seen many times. In DNA, the CDR3 is TGTGCCTGGAGCAAGGGCAGTAATAGCAATCAGCCCCAGCATTTT. Amino acids: CAWSKGSNSNQPQHF. The chain links TRBV30 to TRBJ1-5; no clear D gene. The CDR3 has 15 residues. The V and J ends lost 3 bases and 0 bases respectively, with 12 bases between them. Germline values: CDR1 GTSNPN, CDR2 SVGIG (reference sequence).

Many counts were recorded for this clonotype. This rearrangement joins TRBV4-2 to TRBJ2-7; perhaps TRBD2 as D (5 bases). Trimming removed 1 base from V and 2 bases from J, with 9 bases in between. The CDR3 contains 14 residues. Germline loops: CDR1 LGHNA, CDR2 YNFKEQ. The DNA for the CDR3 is TGTGCCAGCAGCCAAGGGTCGGGAACCTACGAGCAGTACTTC. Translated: CASSQGSGTYEQYF.

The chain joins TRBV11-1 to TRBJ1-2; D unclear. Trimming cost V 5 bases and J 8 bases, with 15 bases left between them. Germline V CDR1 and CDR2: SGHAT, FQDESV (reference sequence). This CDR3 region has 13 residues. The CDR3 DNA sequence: TGTGCCAGCAGCCCTAGGACGGGCTGGGGCTACACCTTC. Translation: CASSPRTGWGYTF.

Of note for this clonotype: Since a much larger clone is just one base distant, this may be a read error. The CDR3 coding sequence is TGCAGCGTTGACCAGAGCTCCTACAATGAGCAGTACTTC. Its protein is CSVDQSSYNEQYF. V is TRBV29-1 and J is TRBJ2-1; D is unresolved. The end of the DNA fits TRBJ2-7 better, so the J call may be wrong. The CDR3 loop spans 13 amino acids. Germline V CDR1 and CDR2: SQVTM, ANQGSEA.

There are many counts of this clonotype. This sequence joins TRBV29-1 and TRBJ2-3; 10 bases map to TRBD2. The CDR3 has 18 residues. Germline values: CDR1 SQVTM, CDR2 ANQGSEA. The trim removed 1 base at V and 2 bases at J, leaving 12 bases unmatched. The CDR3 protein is CSVEVAGGKPAYTDTQYF. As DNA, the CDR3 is TGCAGCGTTGAAGTAGCGGGAGGCAAACCCGCTTACACAGATACGCAGTATTTT.

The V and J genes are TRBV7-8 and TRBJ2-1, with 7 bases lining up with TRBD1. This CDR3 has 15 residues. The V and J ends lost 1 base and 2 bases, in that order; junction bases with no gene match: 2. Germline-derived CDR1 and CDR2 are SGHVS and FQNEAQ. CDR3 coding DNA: TGTGCCAGCAGCTTAGGGGACAGCACCTACAATGAGCAGTTCTTC. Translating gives CASSLGDSTYNEQFF.

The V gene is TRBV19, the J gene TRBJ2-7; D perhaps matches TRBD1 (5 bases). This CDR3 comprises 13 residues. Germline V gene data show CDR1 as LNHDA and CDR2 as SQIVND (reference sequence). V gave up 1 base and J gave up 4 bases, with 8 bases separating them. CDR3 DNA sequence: TGTGCCAGTAGTATAGGCTCAGGGTACGAGCAGTACTTC. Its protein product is CASSIGSGYEQYF. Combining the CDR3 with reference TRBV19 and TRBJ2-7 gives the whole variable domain DGGITQSPKYLFRKEGQNVTLSCEQNLNHDAMYWYRQDPGQGLRLIYYSQIVNDFQKGDIAEGYSVSREKKESFPLTVTSAQKNPTAFYLCASSIGSGYEQYFGPGTRLTVT.

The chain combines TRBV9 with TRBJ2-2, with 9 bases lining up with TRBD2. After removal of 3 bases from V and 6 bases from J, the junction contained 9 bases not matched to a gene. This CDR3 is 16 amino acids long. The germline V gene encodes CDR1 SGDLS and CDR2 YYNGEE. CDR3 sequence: CASSAIAGEFAGELFF. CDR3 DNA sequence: TGTGCCAGCAGCGCCATAGCGGGAGAATTTGCCGGGGAGCTGTTTTTT. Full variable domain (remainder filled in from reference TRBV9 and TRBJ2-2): DSGVTQTPKHLITATGQRVTLRCSPRSGDLSVYWYQQSLDQGLQFLIQYYNGEERAKGNILERFSAQQFPDLHSELNLSSLELGDSALYFCASSAIAGEFAGELFFGEGSRLTVL.